This T cell receptor beta chain was obtained from a study of blood T cell repertoires in COVID-19. Across the study: Whether acute or convalescent, the COVID-19 samples came from the United States, Italy and Spain. PBMCs, B-cell-depleted T cells, or T cells provided the cDNA or gDNA that made up the material.

There are 13 residues in the CDR3. The V gene's germline CDR1 is MDHEN and CDR2 SYDVKM. The junction had 7 bases not matched to a gene; V was cut back by 6 bases and J by 11 bases. Authors' processing steps: Nucleated cell counts were estimated from reference gene primer amplification. Here immunoSEQ multiplex PCR was the method, and the copy in TCRdb shows in-frame clones only, minus some. For V, J and clone size, that table is used; D and trimming come from the DNA. The table has roughly 230,000 clones, about 83% seen once; the top ten hold approximately 9%. A single count supports this clone. The sequence was obtained from a man aged 35 to 55 with active or convalescent COVID-19. The chain has TRBV28 and TRBJ1-1, with 12 positions matching TRBD1. The sample consisted of peripheral blood. This chain's CDR3 is CASRHGTGGEAFF. CDR3 DNA: TGTGCCAGCAGACATGGGACAGGGGGCGAGGCTTTCTTT.